This T cell receptor beta chain emerged from a study of blood T cell repertoires in COVID-19. Study-wide background: Acute-phase and convalescent COVID-19 samples originated in the United States, Italy and Spain. PBMCs, B-cell-depleted T cells, or T cells provided the cDNA or gDNA that made up the material.

In the original workflow: Reference gene primer amplification gave estimated nucleated cell counts. Generated by immunoSEQ multiplex PCR, the TCRdb table keeps only in-frame clones and is missing some. V and J calls and clone size are as listed in that table; D and trimming were resolved from the DNA. Here the sample spans 200,000 to 250,000 clones, approximately 81% being singletons. This clone has a handful of counts. This sequence originates from a man aged 30-40 years with active or convalescent COVID-19. The sample comprised peripheral blood.

CDR3 in DNA: TGTGCCAGCAGCCAACGGTCATACGCTAGCGGGGAATACAACAATGAGCAGTTCTTC. It specifies CASSQRSYASGEYNNEQFF. This rearrangement joins TRBV4-2 to TRBJ2-1; 9 bases fit TRBD2. The ends lost 2 bases at V and 5 bases at J; junction bases unmatched: 16. The germline CDR1 and CDR2 sequences are LGHNA and YNFKEQ. The CDR3 is 19 amino acids.